A single sample gave rise to the 16 T cell receptor beta chains below, sequenced in a study of T cells in Graves' hyperthyroidism and ophthalmopathy. From RNA transcripts, TCR beta CDR3 regions were amplified. The HTBI primer set drove a first-round RT-PCR of the TCR CDR3. TCRdb reanalysed the multiplex PCR reads using MiXCR and keeps one entry per CDR3 protein. In the table there are around 420,000 distinct CDR3 sequences, 15% to 18% of which are singletons. The specimen was blood. The receptors were sampled from a young woman with Graves' hyperthyroidism.

This clonotype was recorded many times. The chain employs TRBV27 and TRBJ2-5; 11 positions match TRBD2. The V gene end was trimmed by 6 bases and the J gene end by 1 base; junction bases not matched to a gene: 4. From germline, CDR1 is MNHEY and CDR2 SMNVEV (reference sequence). The CDR3 length is 15 residues. The CDR3 is CASRLAGGLQETQYF. The CDR3 bases are TGTGCCAGCAGGCTAGCGGGGGGCCTCCAAGAGACCCAGTACTTC.

There are a few counts of this clonotype. The genes are TRBV24-1 and TRBJ2-2, with D unresolved. Trimming took 9 bases from V and 3 from J, leaving 7 bases between them. The length of the CDR3 is 12 residues. CDR1 and CDR2 (germline): KGHDR, SFDVKD. Here the CDR3 reads CATGSYTGELFF. DNA of the CDR3: TGTGCCACCGGGTCCTACACCGGGGAGCTGTTTTTT.

This chain links TRBV11-2 with TRBJ1-6; TRBD1 is a possible D gene (6 bases). The CDR3 is made up of 16 amino acids. The germline V gene encodes CDR1 SGHAT and CDR2 FQNNGV. Trimming shortened V by 5 bases and J by 5 bases, and 16 bases separated the two germline ends. The CDR3 reads CASSPRQATHNSPLHF. The CDR3 DNA reads TGTGCCAGCAGCCCGCGACAGGCTACCCATAATTCACCCCTCCACTTT.

This clonotype was seen only a few times. The chain couples TRBV10-3 to TRBJ1-5; TRBD1 is a possible D gene (6 bases). This CDR3 contains 13 residues. Germline CDR1 reads ENHRY; CDR2 reads SYGVKD. V was trimmed by 10 bases and J by 6 bases, leaving 16 bases between them. CDR3 in amino acids: CATRNETGQPQHF. As DNA, the CDR3 is TGTGCCACACGAAACGAGACAGGTCAGCCCCAGCATTTT.

This clonotype showed up many times. DNA for the CDR3: TGTGCCAGCAGCGCGGGGGGTAGCACAGATACGCAGTATTTT. Amino acid sequence: CASSAGGSTDTQYF. J is TRBJ2-3 and V is TRBV2, with 8 bases that match TRBD2. V shed 6 bases and J 0 bases; nucleotides not matched to a gene: 2. Germline V gene lookup returns CDR1 SNHLY and CDR2 FYNNEI. CDR3 length equals 14 residues.

This clonotype was recorded at least ten times. This chain links TRBV20-1 with TRBJ2-5; possible D gene TRBD2, 6 bases. V lost 3 bases and J 2 bases, leaving 13 bases between the germline ends. Germline values: CDR1 DFQATT, CDR2 SNEGSKA (reference sequence). This CDR3 is built from 14 residues. Written as DNA, the CDR3 is TGCAGTGCTAGCTCCGGCGGGATGCAAGAGACCCAGTACTTC. Its protein is CSASSGGMQETQYF.

Ten or more counts support this clonotype. The rearrangement uses TRBV6-2 or TRBV6-3 and TRBJ1-5, with 9 nucleotides matching TRBD1. Germline lookup yields CDR1 MNHEY and CDR2 SVGEGT. The length of the CDR3 is 13 residues. Trimming removed 7 bases from V and 8 bases from J; junction bases left unmatched: 6. The CDR3 nucleotides read TGTGCCAGCAATGACAGGGGGAGTAAGCCCCAGCATTTT. This translates into CASNDRGSKPQHF.

This clonotype was counted many times. This chain joins TRBV5-1 and TRBJ2-1, with TRBD2 matching 10 bases. This CDR3 has 17 amino acids. V was clipped by 0 bases and J by 4 bases; unmatched bases: 7. The germline V gene has CDR1 SGHRS and CDR2 YFSETQ. The CDR3 region has the DNA TGCGCCAGCAGCTTGGACCCAGGGACTAGCGCGTACAATGAGCAGTTCTTC. This translates into CASSLDPGTSAYNEQFF.

This clonotype showed up many times. This chain joins TRBV3-1 and TRBJ1-1; the D is unclear. CDR3 length equals 15 residues. Germline lookup yields CDR1 LGHDT and CDR2 YNNKEL (reference sequence). V lost 4 bases to trimming and J lost 1 base, with 13 bases between them. The CDR3 DNA reads as TGTGCCAGCAGCCCCCGTGGCACCGCGAACACTGAAGCTTTCTTT. Its translation: CASSPRGTANTEAFF.

This clonotype was recorded many times. The chain joins TRBV18 to TRBJ2-7; 14 bases line up with TRBD2. The V and J ends lost 3 bases and 7 bases, in that order; junction bases with no gene match: 11. Germline CDR1 is KGHSH and CDR2 is LQKENI. CDR3 length equals 17 residues. Here the CDR3 reads CASSPWTSGGQRGEQYF. CDR3 DNA sequence: TGTGCCAGCTCACCTTGGACTAGCGGGGGGCAAAGGGGAGAGCAGTACTTC.

This sequence joins TRBV12-3 or TRBV12-4 and TRBJ2-1, with no clear D. The CDR3 has 18 amino acids. Trimming pared 2 bases from V and 8 bases from J, leaving 25 bases between. The CDR3 protein is CASSLWGSTFYPAHEQFF. The CDR3 nucleotides are TGTGCCAGCAGTTTATGGGGATCGACATTTTATCCGGCCCATGAGCAGTTCTTC.

There are many counts of this clonotype. V and J are TRBV28 and TRBJ1-5; 8 nucleotides match TRBD1. Trimming took 5 bases from V and 4 from J; bases not matched to a gene: 4. The germline gives CDR1 MDHEN, CDR2 SYDVKM. The CDR3 consists of 14 residues. CDR3 bases: TGTGCCAGCAGTGCCCGGACAGGGAATCAGCCCCAGCATTTT. It encodes CASSARTGNQPQHF.

J is TRBJ2-5 and V is TRBV11-1; D perhaps matches TRBD2 (5 bases). Trimming removed 5 bases at V and 4 bases at J, with 11 bases between. Germline loops: CDR1 SGHAT, CDR2 FQDESV (reference sequence). This CDR3 has 13 residues. The CDR3 sequence: CASSQRSGETQYF. In nucleotides, the CDR3 is TGTGCCAGCAGCCAGCGAAGCGGAGAGACCCAGTACTTC. Supplemented by reference TRBV11-1 and TRBJ2-5, the full variable domain reads EAEVAQSPRYKITEKSQAVAFWCDPISGHATLYWYRQILGQGPELLVQFQDESVVDDSQLPKDRFSAERLKGVDSTLKIQPAELGDSAMYLCASSQRSGETQYFGPGTRLLVL.

This clonotype was seen more than once but under ten times. The CDR3 bases are TGTGCTAGTGGTTTGGTACGGGGTGAGCGGGGGGCCTATAACACCGGGGAGCTGTTTTTT. Translating gives CASGLVRGERGAYNTGELFF. The chain joins TRBV12-5 to TRBJ2-2; 9 bases fit TRBD2. The CDR3 has 20 amino acids. CDR1 and CDR2 from the germline V gene are LGHNT and FRNRAP. The V and J ends lost 0 bases and 2 bases, in that order; junction bases with no gene match: 13.

The sample holds many counts of this clonotype. V usage is TRBV13 and J usage is TRBJ1-3; D gene unclear. Trimming stripped 0 bases from V and 8 bases from J, with 11 bases between. CDR1 and CDR2 from the germline V gene are PRHDT and FYEKMQ (reference sequence). This CDR3 has 14 amino acids. The CDR3 here is CASSLGGVFDTIYF. The CDR3 nucleotides read TGTGCCAGCAGCTTAGGAGGCGTCTTTGACACCATATATTTT. The variable domain in full, with the rest retrieved from reference TRBV13 and TRBJ1-3, is AAGVIQSPRHLIKEKRETATLKCYPIPRHDTVYWYQQGPGQDPQFLISFYEKMQSDKGSIPDRFSAQQFSDYHSELNMSSLELGDSALYFCASSLGGVFDTIYFGEGSWLTVV.

Many counts were recorded for this clonotype. This rearrangement joins TRBV7-9 to TRBJ1-1; D call uncertain. Germline V CDR1 and CDR2: SEHNR, FQNEAQ (reference sequence). Between the trimmed V and J ends, which lost 0 bases and 9 bases, there was a span of 11 bases. There are 13 residues in the CDR3. The CDR3 sequence: CASSLADRRQAFF. As DNA, the CDR3 is TGTGCCAGCAGCTTAGCAGATCGGAGGCAAGCTTTCTTT.